One sample yielded the 18 T cell receptor beta chains listed below, sequenced in a study of blood T cell repertoires in COVID-19. Some clones are missing from TCRdb's copy, which holds only in-frame ones; the method was immunoSEQ multiplex PCR. The sample holds about 16,000 clones, about 88% seen once. Sequencing input: peripheral blood. The receptors stem from an elderly man with acute or convalescent COVID-19.

The rearrangement links TRBV7-8 to TRBJ2-2; 13 bases are shared with TRBD2. CDR3 length equals 15 residues. J gave up 7 bases and V 5 bases, and 4 bases lay outside the gene matches. Germline assignment: CDR1 SGHVS and CDR2 FQNEAQ. CDR3 nucleotide sequence: TGTGCCAGCAGCAGGACTAGCGGGAGTGACGGGGAGCTGTTTTTT. Protein: CASSRTSGSDGELFF.

This CDR3 reads CASSQRVMETQYF. In DNA, the CDR3 is TGTGCCAGCAGCCAGAGGGTCATGGAGACCCAGTACTTC. The V gene is TRBV2, the J gene TRBJ2-5, with a possible D match to TRBD2 (5 bases). Germline CDR1 SNHLY, CDR2 FYNNEI. The CDR3 extends over 13 amino acids. V gave up 6 bases and J gave up 5 bases, with 13 bases separating them.

V gene TRBV20-1 combines with J gene TRBJ2-3, with 9 bases identical to TRBD2. Germline-derived CDR1 and CDR2 are DFQATT and SNEGSKA (reference sequence). Trimming cost V 3 bases and J 2 bases; bases outside gene matches: 6. This CDR3 has 15 residues. CDR3 nucleotides: TGCAGTGCTAGTATGGCGGGAGGGGACACAGATACGCAGTATTTT. It translates to CSASMAGGDTDTQYF.

The CDR3 region is CASSSAAGSGLVNEQFF. The CDR3 nucleotides read TGTGCCAGCAGCTCCGCCGCCGGCTCAGGACTAGTGAATGAGCAGTTCTTC. J is TRBJ2-1 and V is TRBV7-8; 7 bases agree with TRBD2. Per the germline V gene, CDR1 is SGHVS and CDR2 is FQNEAQ. The CDR3 sequence is 17 residues long. V shed 4 bases, J shed 7 bases, and the junction held 16 bases outside the gene matches.

The CDR3 protein is CASIHRGGASEAFF. The CDR3 bases are TGTGCCAGTATACACCGGGGGGGGGCAAGTGAAGCTTTCTTT. The J gene is TRBJ1-1, the V gene TRBV19; TRBD1 is a possible D gene (6 bases). Trimming stripped 7 bases from V and 7 bases from J, with 19 bases between. The CDR3 runs 14 residues. The V gene's germline CDR1 is LNHDA and CDR2 SQIVND (reference sequence).

This chain connects TRBV18 to TRBJ2-3, with 8 nucleotides matching TRBD1. Germline V CDR1 and CDR2: KGHSH, LQKENI. The junction had 17 bases not matched to a gene; V was cut back by 6 bases and J by 3 bases. The CDR3 sequence is 18 residues long. The CDR3, as DNA: TGTGCCAGCTCCCTAATCGGGACAGGCGGTGGTATGACAGATACGCAGTATTTT. This translates into CASSLIGTGGGMTDTQYF.

The table lists this clone with a count of one. The chain links TRBV10-3 to TRBJ1-4; D is unresolved. CDR1 is ENHRY, CDR2 SYGVKD, per germline. The CDR3 has 18 residues. Trimming removed 0 bases at V and 4 bases at J, with 18 bases between. CDR3 in amino acids: CAISESPLPGSGNEKLFF. In DNA, the CDR3 is TGTGCCATCAGTGAGTCCCCTCTCCCGGGATCTGGTAATGAAAAACTGTTTTTT.

The chain employs TRBV19 and TRBJ1-3; no definite D call. V lost 7 bases and J lost 1, with 8 bases in between. The CDR3 runs to 13 residues. Per germline, CDR1 LNHDA and CDR2 SQIVND (reference sequence). In nucleotides, the CDR3 is TGTGCCAGTACCGCGGCTTCTGGAAACACCATATATTTT. It yields the protein CASTAASGNTIYF.

This sequence joins TRBV20-1 and TRBJ2-1, with 9 bases identical to TRBD1. With 3 bases clipped from V and 7 bases from J, the junction kept 7 bases outside the gene matches. The CDR3 spans 14 residues. Germline CDR1 is DFQATT and CDR2 is SNEGSKA (reference sequence). The CDR3 here is CSASLGQGQNEQFF. The CDR3 nucleotides read TGCAGTGCTAGTCTGGGACAGGGACAGAATGAGCAGTTCTTC.

V gene TRBV19 combines with J gene TRBJ2-5; TRBD1 agrees at 8 bases. The V segment lost 4 bases and the J segment 4 bases; nucleotides outside the gene matches: 8. Germline CDR1 reads LNHDA; CDR2 reads SQIVND (reference sequence). The CDR3 runs 15 residues. CDR3 residues: CASSSLQGARETQYF. For the CDR3, the DNA is TGTGCCAGTAGTAGCTTGCAGGGGGCTCGAGAGACCCAGTACTTC.

V gene TRBV6-5 combines with J gene TRBJ1-3; TRBD1 matches 7 bases. With 6 bases clipped from V and 0 bases from J, the junction kept 5 bases outside the gene matches. The CDR3 totals 15 residues. The V gene's germline CDR1 is MNHEY and CDR2 SVGAGI. The CDR3 coding sequence is TGTGCCAGCAGGGCGACAGGGATCTCTGGAAACACCATATATTTT. It yields the protein CASRATGISGNTIYF.

V and J are TRBV5-4 and TRBJ1-1, with D uncertain. Germline V gene lookup returns CDR1 SGHNT and CDR2 YYREEE (reference sequence). V lost 3 bases and J lost 5, with 17 bases in between. The CDR3 length is 15 residues. The CDR3 protein is CASSSLGTSGTEAFF. CDR3 nucleotide sequence: TGTGCCAGCAGCTCGCTGGGTACTAGCGGAACTGAAGCTTTCTTT.

This clone has only one observation. The CDR3 DNA sequence: TGCGCCAGCAGCCTCGACGGACAGGGGAACACTGAAGCTTTCTTT. Residues: CASSLDGQGNTEAFF. The rearrangement uses TRBV5-1 and TRBJ1-1, with 8 nucleotides matching TRBD1. CDR1 is SGHRS, CDR2 YFSETQ, per germline. The CDR3 contains 15 residues. With 4 bases clipped from V and 1 base from J, the junction kept 6 bases outside the gene matches.

The chain combines TRBV5-8 with TRBJ2-3; 8 nucleotides line up with TRBD1. With 4 bases clipped from V and 6 bases from J, the junction kept 10 bases outside the gene matches. Looked up from germline, CDR1 is SGHTS and CDR2 is YDEGEE. The CDR3 totals 15 residues. CDR3 nucleotides: TGTGCCAGCAGCCGCGGACAGGGTAGGGCGGATACGCAGTATTTT. This codes for CASSRGQGRADTQYF.

The rearrangement links TRBV7-8 to TRBJ2-3; 8 nucleotides agree with TRBD2. With V trimmed by 3 bases and J by 0 bases, 5 bases remained unmatched. The CDR3 sequence is 16 residues long. Germline V gene sequence: CDR1 SGHVS, CDR2 FQNEAQ. CDR3 coding DNA: TGTGCCAGCAGCTTGAGGTTAGCGGGGAGCACAGATACGCAGTATTTT. It translates to CASSLRLAGSTDTQYF.

This chain joins TRBV5-5 and TRBJ2-7, with 7 bases aligning to TRBD2. From germline, CDR1 is SGHKS and CDR2 YYEKEE (reference sequence). J lost 2 bases, V lost 7 bases, and 9 bases had no gene match. This CDR3 has 14 amino acids. The CDR3 is CASALTSVPYEQYF. The DNA of the CDR3 is TGTGCCAGCGCCCTTACTAGCGTTCCCTACGAGCAGTACTTC.

The chain is built from TRBV19 and TRBJ1-2, with TRBD1 matching over 8 bases. In germline, CDR1 is LNHDA, CDR2 SQIVND (reference sequence). The CDR3 runs 15 residues. J was trimmed by 6 bases and V by 2 bases; bases with no gene match: 8. CDR3 in amino acids: CASSISGQVFDGYTF. CDR3 DNA sequence: TGTGCCAGTAGTATATCGGGACAGGTCTTCGATGGCTACACCTTC.

The CDR3 DNA follows: TGTGCCAGCTCGAACAGAAGGATGGAGACCCAGTACTTC. This codes for CASSNRRMETQYF. This chain uses TRBV18 with TRBJ2-5; D not certain. Trimming took off 6 bases at V and 5 bases at J, with 13 bases between the two ends. Looked up from germline, CDR1 is KGHSH and CDR2 is LQKENI. The CDR3 is made up of 13 amino acids.